The 10 T cell receptor beta chains in this list originate from one sample, sequenced in a study of blood T cells in healthy people across ages. Primed by a sample-barcoded 5' primer and a J-beta primer mix, a second PCR proceeded for about 6 to 12 cycles. TCRdb fed the 5' RACE reads into MiXCR, producing one record per CDR3 protein. The sample has around 970,000 distinct CDR3 sequences; around 54% are singletons. The sequenced material came from blood. The source of these receptors is a woman aged 55-75 years in good health.

This chain joins TRBV27 and TRBJ1-5, with D unresolved. The germline V and J ends were trimmed by 6 bases and 7 bases, with 10 bases remaining between them. From germline, CDR1 is MNHEY and CDR2 SMNVEV (reference sequence). The CDR3 sequence is 12 residues long. CDR3 sequence (DNA): TGTGCCAGCAGGCGGTGGGGACAGCCCCAGCATTTT. Amino acid sequence: CASRRWGQPQHF.

The chain uses TRBV29-1 and TRBJ2-5; D unresolved. Germline V lookup: CDR1 SQVTM, CDR2 ANQGSEA. Trimming shortened V by 7 bases and J by 1 base, and 10 bases separated the two germline ends. The CDR3 consists of 12 residues. The CDR3 protein is CSADRSQETQYF. The CDR3 DNA sequence: TGCAGCGCCGACCGAAGCCAAGAGACCCAGTACTTC.

About this clonotype itself: One junction end does not reproduce the germline sequence, and a read error may be involved. The chain employs TRBV7-2 and TRBJ2-5; 9 bases line up with TRBD2. CDR3 length equals 14 residues. The germline V gene encodes CDR1 SGHTA and CDR2 FQGNSA. The CDR3 here is CASSLAGLAETQYF. The CDR3 nucleotides read TGTGCCAGCAGCCTAGCGGGGCTTGCAGAGACCCAGTACTTC.

This clonotype was seen more than once but under ten times. The chain joins TRBV7-2 to TRBJ1-2, with TRBD1 identical over 7 bases. This CDR3 region has 14 residues. Germline assignment: CDR1 SGHTA and CDR2 FQGNSA. V dropped 7 bases and J dropped 4; count of bases not matched to a gene: 9. The CDR3 here is CASTSGGLIYGYTF. The DNA of the CDR3 is TGTGCCAGCACCTCAGGGGGATTGATCTATGGCTACACCTTC.

The chain joins TRBV6-2 or TRBV6-3 to TRBJ2-3; D is perhaps TRBD2 (5 bases). Germline V gene lookup returns CDR1 MNHEY and CDR2 SVGEGT. The CDR3 has 18 amino acids. Between the trimmed V and J ends, which lost 2 bases and 0 bases, there was a span of 18 bases. In DNA, the CDR3 is TGTGCCAGCAGTTACCATGCGGGTAAAAGCCCTAGCACAGATACGCAGTATTTT. This translates into CASSYHAGKSPSTDTQYF.

The table lists this clonotype with a few counts. This sequence joins TRBV7-8 and TRBJ1-5, with no clear D. V was shortened by 5 bases and J by 5 bases, with 7 bases between the two germline ends. CDR1 SGHVS and CDR2 FQNEAQ come from the germline V gene. The CDR3 totals 12 residues. The CDR3 sequence is CASSPTDQPQHF. CDR3 DNA sequence: TGTGCCAGCAGCCCCACTGATCAGCCCCAGCATTTT.

Here the CDR3 reads CASSLGSEVDTQYF. CDR3 bases: TGTGCCAGCAGTTTAGGATCCGAGGTAGATACGCAGTATTTT. The genes are TRBV28 and TRBJ2-3; D unresolved. Germline CDR1 and CDR2: MDHEN and SYDVKM. The CDR3 consists of 14 residues. The V and J ends lost 2 bases and 5 bases respectively, with 11 bases between them.

The J gene is TRBJ2-5, the V gene TRBV3-1; weak D call: TRBD2 (6 bases). The J call may not be correct, given that the DNA end is closer to TRBJ2-7. CDR1 is LGHDT and CDR2 is YNNKEL in the germline V gene (reference sequence). The CDR3 loop spans 16 amino acids. CDR3: CASSRLSGTDYYEQYF. DNA for the CDR3: TGTGCCAGCAGCAGACTGTCCGGGACGGACTACTACGAGCAGTACTTC.

V gene TRBV3-1 combines with J gene TRBJ2-7; D perhaps matches TRBD2 (5 bases). CDR1 and CDR2 from the germline V gene are LGHDT and YNNKEL (reference sequence). V dropped 0 bases and J dropped 2 bases, with 5 bases sitting between them. CDR3 size: 13 residues. CDR3 amino acids: CASSQELAYEQYF. In nucleotides, the CDR3 is TGTGCCAGCAGCCAAGAACTAGCCTACGAGCAGTACTTC.

The chain couples TRBV7-7 to TRBJ2-6, with TRBD1 matching over 7 bases. The CDR3 is 17 amino acids. Germline loops: CDR1 SSHAT, CDR2 FNYEAQ (reference sequence). Unmatched junction bases numbered 3, after V lost 1 base and J lost 0 bases. CDR3 nucleotides: TGTGCCAGCAGCTTAGGACAGGGCAACTCTGGGGCCAACGTCCTGACTTTC. This encodes CASSLGQGNSGANVLTF.